What follows describes a single TCR beta chain. These data come from a study of technical replicates of blood from a handful of donors. The V and J ends lost 1 base and 0 bases respectively, with 16 bases between them. This CDR3 has 18 amino acids. Germline loops: CDR1 SGHTA, CDR2 FQGTGA. Measured with immunoSEQ multiplex PCR; TCRdb has only the in-frame clones, and not every one. Here the sample spans approximately 73,000 clones, about nine tenths being singletons. This TCR was recovered from a human donor in good health. The chain carries TRBV7-3 and TRBJ2-1, with D possibly matching TRBD2 (6 bases). Sequenced material: T cells isolated from PBMCs. In nucleotides, the CDR3 is TGTGCCAGCAGCTTAAATCTTCCAGCGGGCGGCTCCTACAATGAGCAGTTCTTC. Protein product: CASSLNLPAGGSYNEQFF.